This TCR beta chain was recorded in a study of cytomegalovirus exposure and HLA in healthy donors. Study-wide results and limits: High sensitivity and specificity were reportedly achieved when the classifier diagnosed cytomegalovirus status. Highly shared sequence variants in one cluster were likely a sequencing artifact.

PCR involved 60 Vbeta and 13 Jbeta primers. Profiling relied on immunoSEQ multiplex PCR, and the TCRdb table lists in-frame clones only, not all of them. The profile shows about 86,000 clones, roughly 80% of them singletons. A remark on this clone: Its antigen remains unknown.

Trimming took 0 bases from V and 0 from J, leaving 11 bases between them. Germline CDR1 reads SGHTA; CDR2 reads FQGNSA. This CDR3 contains 16 residues. This chain uses TRBV7-2 with TRBJ1-1; D call uncertain. The source is a woman aged 40 to 50 in good health and CMV-seropositive. The sample comprised PBMCs. CDR3 sequence (DNA): TGTGCCAGCAGCTTAGCGGAAACAGTTATGAACACTGAAGCTTTCTTT. The encoded protein is CASSLAETVMNTEAFF. The full variable domain, rest sourced from reference TRBV7-2 and TRBJ1-1, is GAGVSQSPSNKVTEKGKDVELRCDPISGHTALYWYRQSLGQGLEFLIYFQGNSAPDKSGLPSDRFSAERTGGSVSTLTIQRTQQEDSAVYLCASSLAETVMNTEAFFGQGTRLTVV.